This is a list of T cell receptor beta chains from one sample in a study of blood T cell repertoires in COVID-19. Repertoires were generated with immunoSEQ multiplex PCR, while TCRdb's copy carries only in-frame clones and drops some. In the table there are some 30,000 clones, approximately 86% of which are singletons. The sequenced sample consisted of peripheral blood. These TCRs come from a man aged 55 to 69 with active COVID-19. Both conserved end residues are part of each CDR3. A D gene is named only where the DNA matches it firmly. Part of the rows lack a size; the others show once, few, many or a class for expanded clones.

CDR3aa: CASSLLGPGYEQYF
CDR3nt: TGTGCCAGCAGTTTATTGGGGCCCGGTTACGAGCAGTACTTC
len: 14
abundance: -
v_gene: TRBV28
d_gene: -
j_gene: TRBJ2-7

CDR3aa: CSAQLGRGDYGYTF
CDR3nt: TGCAGCGCCCAGCTAGGGCGGGGAGACTATGGCTACACCTTC
len: 14
abundance: -
v_gene: TRBV29-1
d_gene: -
j_gene: TRBJ1-2

CDR3aa: CASSPDRTYGYTF
CDR3nt: TGTGCCAGCAGCCCGGACAGGACCTATGGCTACACCTTC
len: 13
abundance: -
v_gene: TRBV7-2
d_gene: TRBD1
j_gene: TRBJ1-2

CDR3aa: CASSWGQGLNTGELFF
CDR3nt: TGTGCCAGCAGCTGGGGACAGGGTCTGAACACCGGGGAGCTGTTTTTT
len: 16
abundance: once
v_gene: TRBV5-5
d_gene: TRBD1
j_gene: TRBJ2-2

CDR3aa: CASSPHLAGAAGEQFF
CDR3nt: TGTGCCAGCAGCCCTCACCTAGCGGGGGCAGCCGGTGAGCAGTTCTTC
len: 16
abundance: once
v_gene: TRBV9
d_gene: TRBD2
j_gene: TRBJ2-1

CDR3aa: CASSSQRGGWNEQFF
CDR3nt: TGTGCCAGCAGCTCCCAGCGGGGGGGCTGGAATGAGCAGTTCTTC
len: 15
abundance: -
v_gene: TRBV11-2
d_gene: TRBD2
j_gene: TRBJ2-1

CDR3aa: CASSVSGDPSYNEQFF
CDR3nt: TGTGCCAGCAGCGTTAGCGGGGACCCTTCCTACAATGAGCAGTTCTTC
len: 16
abundance: -
v_gene: TRBV7-3
d_gene: TRBD2
j_gene: TRBJ2-1

CDR3aa: CSASWDTSTDTQYF
CDR3nt: TGCAGTGCTAGTTGGGACACAAGCACAGATACGCAGTATTTT
len: 14
abundance: -
v_gene: TRBV20-1
d_gene: -
j_gene: TRBJ2-3

CDR3aa: CASIPSGGTYNEQFF
CDR3nt: TGTGCCAGTATACCTAGCGGGGGGACTTACAATGAGCAGTTCTTC
len: 15
abundance: -
v_gene: TRBV19
d_gene: TRBD2
j_gene: TRBJ2-1

CDR3aa: CASSPPGQSYGYTF
CDR3nt: TGTGCCAGCAGTCCCCCGGGACAGTCCTATGGCTACACCTTC
len: 14
abundance: -
v_gene: TRBV27
d_gene: TRBD1
j_gene: TRBJ1-2

CDR3aa: CASSLQRRANYGYTF
CDR3nt: TGTGCCAGCAGCTTACAGCGCAGGGCTAACTATGGCTACACCTTC
len: 15
abundance: -
v_gene: TRBV11-2
d_gene: -
j_gene: TRBJ1-2

CDR3aa: CASSPGSNQPQHF
CDR3nt: TGCGCCAGCAGCCCAGGGAGCAATCAGCCCCAGCATTTT
len: 13
abundance: -
v_gene: TRBV5-1
d_gene: -
j_gene: TRBJ1-5

CDR3aa: CASSQGGGPGGYTF
CDR3nt: TGTGCCAGCAGCCAAGGAGGCGGGCCGGGTGGCTACACCTTC
len: 14
abundance: -
v_gene: TRBV4-2
d_gene: -
j_gene: TRBJ1-2

CDR3aa: CASSLEAGIPFYGYTF
CDR3nt: TGTGCCAGCAGCCTCGAGGCCGGGATTCCGTTCTATGGCTACACCTTC
len: 16
abundance: -
v_gene: TRBV14
d_gene: -
j_gene: TRBJ1-2

CDR3aa: CASSLTSGGHQFF
CDR3nt: TGTGCCAGCAGTTTAACTAGCGGGGGACACCAGTTCTTC
len: 13
abundance: -
v_gene: TRBV28
d_gene: TRBD2
j_gene: TRBJ2-1

CDR3aa: CASSFPPYGGEEQYF
CDR3nt: TGTGCCAGCAGTTTCCCTCCGTACGGCGGGGAGGAGCAGTACTTC
len: 15
abundance: -
v_gene: TRBV28
d_gene: -
j_gene: TRBJ2-7

CDR3aa: CASSFRNGVTNEQFF
CDR3nt: TGTGCCAGCAGCTTCCGAAACGGGGTTACGAATGAGCAGTTCTTC
len: 15
abundance: -
v_gene: TRBV5-8
d_gene: -
j_gene: TRBJ2-1

CDR3aa: CASRIPPGSRSPLHF
CDR3nt: TGTGCCAGCAGGATCCCCCCGGGGTCCAGATCACCCCTCCACTTT
len: 15
abundance: -
v_gene: TRBV5-5
d_gene: -
j_gene: TRBJ1-6

CDR3aa: CASSLMVAGPQETQYF
CDR3nt: TGTGCCAGCAGTCTCATGGTAGCGGGGCCCCAAGAGACCCAGTACTTC
len: 16
abundance: -
v_gene: TRBV28
d_gene: TRBD2
j_gene: TRBJ2-5

CDR3aa: CASSQGSGYSYEQYF
CDR3nt: TGTGCCAGCAGCCAAGGTAGCGGATACTCCTACGAGCAGTACTTC
len: 15
abundance: once
v_gene: TRBV14
d_gene: -
j_gene: TRBJ2-7

CDR3aa: CASSVGGTESSYEQYF
CDR3nt: TGTGCCAGCAGCGTCGGGGGGACGGAGAGCTCCTACGAGCAGTACTTC
len: 16
abundance: once
v_gene: TRBV9
d_gene: TRBD2
j_gene: TRBJ2-7

CDR3aa: CASKPDRSNTGELFF
CDR3nt: TGTGCCAGCAAACCGGACAGATCGAACACCGGGGAGCTGTTTTTT
len: 15
abundance: -
v_gene: TRBV27
d_gene: -
j_gene: TRBJ2-2

CDR3aa: CASGPLYNEQFF
CDR3nt: TGTGCTAGTGGTCCCTTATACAATGAGCAGTTCTTC
len: 12
abundance: -
v_gene: TRBV12-5
d_gene: -
j_gene: TRBJ2-1

CDR3aa: CASSPRPELAGVYEQYF
CDR3nt: TGTGCCAGCTCCCCACGCCCCGAACTAGCGGGCGTCTACGAGCAGTACTTC
len: 17
abundance: -
v_gene: TRBV18
d_gene: TRBD2
j_gene: TRBJ2-7

CDR3aa: CASSLASSGSSGNTIYF
CDR3nt: TGTGCCAGCAGCTTAGCGAGTAGTGGGAGCTCTGGAAACACCATATATTTT
len: 17
abundance: once
v_gene: TRBV7-2
d_gene: -
j_gene: TRBJ1-3

CDR3aa: CASSLTSGGIDEQYF
CDR3nt: TGTGCCAGCAGCTTAACTAGCGGGGGGATCGACGAGCAGTACTTC
len: 15
abundance: once
v_gene: TRBV7-9
d_gene: TRBD2
j_gene: TRBJ2-7

CDR3aa: CASVGTGNQPQHF
CDR3nt: TGTGCCAGCGTCGGGACAGGGAATCAGCCCCAGCATTTT
len: 13
abundance: -
v_gene: TRBV28
d_gene: TRBD1
j_gene: TRBJ1-5

CDR3aa: CASSQTKGSTDTQYF
CDR3nt: TGTGCCAGCAGCCAAACAAAGGGGAGCACAGATACGCAGTATTTT
len: 15
abundance: -
v_gene: TRBV7-3
d_gene: -
j_gene: TRBJ2-3

CDR3aa: CATSRQGGGEKLFF
CDR3nt: TGTGCCACCAGCAGACAGGGCGGTGGAGAAAAACTGTTTTTT
len: 14
abundance: -
v_gene: TRBV15
d_gene: -
j_gene: TRBJ1-4

CDR3aa: CASSLLAGEETQYF
CDR3nt: TGTGCCAGCAGTTTATTGGCGGGGGAAGAGACCCAGTACTTC
len: 14
abundance: -
v_gene: TRBV28
d_gene: TRBD2
j_gene: TRBJ2-5

CDR3aa: CATSRADFRDRGPGGYTF
CDR3nt: TGTGCCACCAGCAGGGCCGACTTCCGGGACAGGGGGCCTGGTGGCTACACCTTC
len: 18
abundance: -
v_gene: TRBV15
d_gene: TRBD1
j_gene: TRBJ1-2

CDR3aa: CASSLGTNTGDLTYEQYF
CDR3nt: TGCGCCAGCAGCTTGGGGACCAATACAGGGGACCTCACCTACGAGCAGTACTTC
len: 18
abundance: -
v_gene: TRBV5-1
d_gene: TRBD1
j_gene: TRBJ2-7

CDR3aa: CASSLQGGGYGYTF
CDR3nt: TGTGCCAGCAGCCTACAGGGGGGAGGCTATGGCTACACCTTC
len: 14
abundance: -
v_gene: TRBV14
d_gene: TRBD1
j_gene: TRBJ1-2

CDR3aa: CASSPPRTSGYNEQFF
CDR3nt: TGTGCCAGCAGTCCACCACGGACTAGCGGGTACAATGAGCAGTTCTTC
len: 16
abundance: -
v_gene: TRBV27
d_gene: TRBD2
j_gene: TRBJ2-1

CDR3aa: CSASYQFNYGYTF
CDR3nt: TGCAGTGCTAGTTACCAGTTTAACTATGGCTACACCTTC
len: 13
abundance: -
v_gene: TRBV20-1
d_gene: -
j_gene: TRBJ1-2

CDR3aa: CATSRGGARGQETQYF
CDR3nt: TGTGCCACCAGCAGAGGAGGGGCCAGGGGGCAAGAGACCCAGTACTTC
len: 16
abundance: -
v_gene: TRBV15
d_gene: TRBD1
j_gene: TRBJ2-5

CDR3aa: CASSAPGQGGEQYF
CDR3nt: TGTGCCAGCAGTGCTCCGGGACAGGGAGGCGAGCAGTACTTC
len: 14
abundance: -
v_gene: TRBV28
d_gene: TRBD1
j_gene: TRBJ2-7

CDR3aa: CASRGGLGSYEQYF
CDR3nt: TGTGCCAGCAGGGGGGGACTGGGATCCTACGAGCAGTACTTC
len: 14
abundance: -
v_gene: TRBV2
d_gene: -
j_gene: TRBJ2-7

CDR3aa: CASSSTGTFYGYTF
CDR3nt: TGTGCCAGCAGTTCAACCGGGACATTTTATGGCTACACCTTC
len: 14
abundance: -
v_gene: TRBV28
d_gene: -
j_gene: TRBJ1-2

CDR3aa: CASSLEGTEANYGYTF
CDR3nt: TGCGCCAGCAGCTTGGAGGGGACAGAAGCCAACTATGGCTACACCTTC
len: 16
abundance: -
v_gene: TRBV5-1
d_gene: TRBD1
j_gene: TRBJ1-2

CDR3aa: CASTDWGRGSPLHF
CDR3nt: TGTGCCAGCACGGATTGGGGTAGAGGGTCACCCCTCCACTTT
len: 14
abundance: -
v_gene: TRBV2
d_gene: -
j_gene: TRBJ1-6